This T cell receptor (beta chain) was observed in a study of T cell responses to AZD1222 COVID-19 vaccine. At the level of the study: It was second doses at about 4 or about 12 weeks that were pooled. Notes on the study in general: Regions left unmutated in variants are reportedly the target of nearly half of spike-specific TCRs. Across the whole spike, CD4 TCRs peaked at regions 160-218 and 743-854.

The protocol was immunoSEQ multiplex PCR, while the TCRdb copy is restricted to in-frame clones and leaves out a portion. The sample shows 150,000 to 200,000 clones, roughly 90% of them seen only once. Points on this clone: Its antigen is unidentified.

V gave up 3 bases and J gave up 1 base, with 16 bases separating them. This CDR3 region has 16 residues. Germline CDR1 reads SGDLS; CDR2 reads YYNGEE. This sample comprised peripheral blood, obtained on day 0 of AZD1222 vaccination. The chain uses TRBV9 and TRBJ2-5, with D maybe TRBD1 (6 bases). This clonotype originated in an adult in good health. Here the CDR3 DNA reads TGTGCCAGCAGCGCCGGCTTTAACAGGGCCCAAGAGACCCAGTACTTC. Its protein is CASSAGFNRAQETQYF.